Below, one T cell receptor beta chain is given with its context. The record originates from a study of control samples from healthy donors and cancer patients. The protocol was immunoSEQ multiplex PCR, while the TCRdb copy is restricted to in-frame clones and leaves out a portion. The sample includes under 200,000 clones, 91% seen only once; the top ten take 1.5%. Germline lookup yields CDR1 WNHNN and CDR2 SYGVQD (reference sequence). J lost 2 bases, V lost 2 bases, and 9 bases had no gene match. The length of the CDR3 is 17 residues. Sequencing was performed on blood. The receptor's source is a woman aged 30 to 39 in good health. J is TRBJ2-3 and V is TRBV10-1; 8 bases are a match to TRBD2. CDR3 bases: TGCGCCAGCAGTGAGGACGGGGGGGCCGGATCCACAGATACGCAGTATTTT. Residues: CASSEDGGAGSTDTQYF.